This T cell receptor (beta chain) was profiled in a study of blood T cell repertoires in COVID-19 (TCRdb year 2020). Regarding the research as a whole: Samples covering the acute and convalescent phases of COVID-19 were provided by collaborators in the United States, Italy and Spain. The prospective study material was composed of cDNA or gDNA derived from T cells, B-cell-depleted T cells, or PBMCs. Deeply sampled blood TCRbeta repertoires from subjects exposed to, actively infected with, or recovered from COVID-19 were included in the dataset. The repertoires were released in a freely available public database intended as a resource for research on the immune response to SARS-CoV-2. The samples were drawn from two sources: the first 160 participants of the ongoing ImmuneRACE study, and 950 to 1,500 subjects contributed by 6 global collaborators. The sample metadata nearly always contained a de-identified subject ID, COVID-19 status, age in years and sex. Where available, HLA class I and class II types were taken from metadata supplied by the sample provider and were not determined by assay-based typing.

TCRbeta CDR3 regions were amplified from genomic DNA by means of the immunoSEQ Assay, a bias-controlled multiplex PCR. Under the source paper's analysis protocol: The number of nucleated cells in each sample was estimated from the amplification of reference gene primers within the assay. Sequence reads were collapsed and filtered to measure the absolute abundance of every unique TCRbeta CDR3 rearrangement. For each sample, productive Simpson clonality was calculated as the square root of Simpson's diversity index across productive rearrangements. Not all clones reach the TCRdb copy of this immuneACCESS table, which keeps in-frame sequences only. Checked studies attribute under half of the gap to unresolved V genes and leave the rest unexplained. The DNA was the basis for D and trimming; V, J and clone size are from that table. In this sample the table shows around 110,000 clones, approximately 82% of which occur a single time. The ten largest clones represent less than 9% of the sample.

The full study reports these points: Clinical and demographic metadata were provided uncurated, with the amount varying by source and participant.

Each collaborating institution followed its own protocols to collect whole blood in K2EDTA tubes. For TCRbeta analysis, collaborator samples were shipped as frozen whole blood, as isolated PBMCs, or as DNA extracted from either sample type. As concerns this clone: What this receptor recognizes is not known. Per-base qualities were not stored, and no clone one base away is much larger.

V is pared back by 4 bases and J by 1 base, with 10 bases lying between the germline termini. The CDR3 holds 14 amino acids from the cysteine to the phenylalanine. Just the 42-base CDR3 DNA is kept, in frame starting at base 1. The germline V gene specifies SGHTA as CDR1 and FQGNSA as CDR2. The clonotype originates from a man aged 70 or older with active or convalescent COVID-19. The rearranged segments are TRBV7-2 and TRBJ1-1; the D segment could be TRBD1, given 6 matching bases. The sequenced material came from peripheral blood. The CDR3 reads as follows: CASSSRTANTEAFF. The DNA is as follows: TGTGCCAGCAGCTCAAGGACAGCGAACACTGAAGCTTTCTTT.